One sample yielded the 10 T cell receptor beta chains listed below, sequenced in a study of cytomegalovirus exposure and HLA in healthy donors. The primer mix had 60 Vbeta and 13 Jbeta primers. Profiling relied on immunoSEQ multiplex PCR, and the TCRdb table lists in-frame clones only, not all of them. Of 55,000 to 80,000 clones listed, approximately 80% were seen once; the top ten hold just under 3%. The sample taken for sequencing was PBMCs. Every receptor here comes from a woman under 40 in good health and CMV-seronegative.

The chain is built from TRBV12-5 and TRBJ2-7, with a weak D call TRBD1 (6 bases). Germline CDR1 is LGHNT and CDR2 is FRNRAP. Trimming shortened V by 5 bases and J by 3 bases, and 17 bases separated the two germline ends. The CDR3 has 15 residues. The DNA of the CDR3 is TGTGCTAGTGGTCTCGGACAGAGTGGTATCTACGAGCAGTACTTC. Encoded protein: CASGLGQSGIYEQYF.

The genes are TRBV2 and TRBJ2-7, with 8 bases lining up with TRBD1. Trimming removed 6 bases from V and 1 base from J; junction bases left unmatched: 5. Germline CDR1 is SNHLY and CDR2 is FYNNEI. The length of the CDR3 is 14 residues. The CDR3 protein is CASRGDRQSYEQYF. CDR3 DNA sequence: TGTGCCAGCAGGGGGGACAGGCAATCCTACGAGCAGTACTTC.

This clone was detected a few times. The CDR3 nucleotides are TGTGCCAGCAGTTCCTCCCGTCAGCTAGGCTCTGGAAACACCATATATTTT. Amino acid sequence: CASSSSRQLGSGNTIYF. This sequence joins TRBV27 and TRBJ1-3, with no clear D. The CDR3 is made up of 17 amino acids. V dropped 4 bases and J dropped 0 bases, with 16 bases sitting between them. Per the germline V gene, CDR1 is MNHEY and CDR2 is SMNVEV (reference sequence).

This chain uses TRBV29-1 with TRBJ1-4; D is possibly TRBD1 (6 bases). This CDR3 comprises 18 residues. Germline V gives CDR1 SQVTM, CDR2 ANQGSEA. Trimming removed 5 bases at V and 1 base at J, with 23 bases between. CDR3 in amino acids: CSVTYYRDTRLTNEKLFF. Written as DNA, the CDR3 is TGCAGCGTTACTTATTACCGGGACACCCGACTAACTAATGAAAAACTGTTTTTT.

The chain employs TRBV5-4 and TRBJ2-5; 13 bases align to TRBD2. Trimming removed 4 bases from V and 2 bases from J; junction bases left unmatched: 5. The CDR3 spans 16 residues. Per the germline V gene, CDR1 is SGHNT and CDR2 is YYREEE (reference sequence). DNA for the CDR3: TGTGCCAGCAGCCCCGGACTAGCGGGGGCACAAGAGACCCAGTACTTC. Its translation is CASSPGLAGAQETQYF.

The genes are TRBV11-2 and TRBJ2-1, with D tentatively TRBD1 (6 bases). CDR3 size: 19 residues. V lost 1 base and J 4 bases, leaving 23 bases between the germline ends. Germline CDR1 is SGHAT and CDR2 is FQNNGV. The CDR3 coding sequence is TGTGCCAGCAGCTTAGGCTGGATGGGACACTCGATATCTTACAATGAGCAGTTCTTC. Its protein is CASSLGWMGHSISYNEQFF.

The J gene is TRBJ2-1, the V gene TRBV14; TRBD2 agrees at 11 bases. Germline CDR1 and CDR2: SGHDN and FVKESK. The CDR3 is 16 amino acids. Trimming at V came to 0 bases and at J to 6 bases, leaving 4 bases not matched to a gene. The CDR3 here is CASSQDIAGGRNEQFF. The DNA of the CDR3 is TGTGCCAGCAGCCAAGATATAGCGGGGGGGCGCAATGAGCAGTTCTTC.

The chain is built from TRBV7-9 and TRBJ1-1; 10 nucleotides line up with TRBD1. This CDR3 comprises 15 residues. The junction had 0 bases not matched to a gene; V was cut back by 0 bases and J by 2 bases. The germline CDR1 and CDR2 sequences are SEHNR and FQNEAQ (reference sequence). The CDR3 DNA is TGTGCCAGCAGCTTAGCGACAGGGGGCAACACTGAAGCTTTCTTT. Its translation: CASSLATGGNTEAFF.

The chain employs TRBV29-1 and TRBJ1-1; 7 positions agree with TRBD1. The germline V gene has CDR1 SQVTM and CDR2 ANQGSEA. With V trimmed by 7 bases and J by 4 bases, 9 bases remained unmatched. CDR3 length: 13 residues. The DNA of the CDR3 is TGCAGCGCCCAAGACAGGGTTCGCACTGAAGCTTTCTTT. Translation: CSAQDRVRTEAFF.

This clone has a handful of counts. The CDR3 here is CASSSPGVNTGELFF. CDR3 coding DNA: TGTGCCAGCAGCAGTCCAGGGGTGAACACCGGGGAGCTGTTTTTT. The chain combines TRBV5-5 with TRBJ2-2, with a possible D match to TRBD1 (6 bases). Trimming shortened V by 4 bases and J by 1 base, and 11 bases separated the two germline ends. This CDR3 has 15 amino acids. Germline CDR1 reads SGHKS; CDR2 reads YYEKEE (reference sequence).